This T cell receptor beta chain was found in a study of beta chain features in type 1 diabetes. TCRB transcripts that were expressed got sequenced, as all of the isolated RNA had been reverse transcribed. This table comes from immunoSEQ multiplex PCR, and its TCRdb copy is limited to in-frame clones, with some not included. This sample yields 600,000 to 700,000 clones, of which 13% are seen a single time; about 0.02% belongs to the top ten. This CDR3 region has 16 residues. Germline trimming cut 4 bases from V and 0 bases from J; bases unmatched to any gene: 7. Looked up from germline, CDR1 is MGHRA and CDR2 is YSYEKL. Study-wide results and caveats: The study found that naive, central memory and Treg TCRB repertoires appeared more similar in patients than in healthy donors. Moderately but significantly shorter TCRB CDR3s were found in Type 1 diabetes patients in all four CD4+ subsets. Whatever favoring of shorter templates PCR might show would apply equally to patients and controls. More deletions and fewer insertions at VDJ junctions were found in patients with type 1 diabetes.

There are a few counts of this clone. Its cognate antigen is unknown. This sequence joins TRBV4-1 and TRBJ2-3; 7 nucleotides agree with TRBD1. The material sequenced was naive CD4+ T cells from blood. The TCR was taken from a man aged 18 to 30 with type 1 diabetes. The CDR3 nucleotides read TGCGCCAGCAGCCGCACCCGGGACAGTAGCACAGATACGCAGTATTTT. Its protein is CASSRTRDSSTDTQYF.